The 27 T cell receptor beta chains below were found in one sample sequenced in a study of OX40 agonist ivuxolimab in advanced cancers. Libraries were prepared by immunoSEQ multiplex PCR; TCRdb keeps only in-frame clonotypes and omits some of them. The sample holds tens of thousands of clones, roughly 86% seen once. The sample consisted of CD4+ or CD8+ T cells sorted from blood, taken in a trial of the OX40 agonist ivuxolimab. The receptors here all came from an adult with an advanced solid tumor such as melanoma, head and neck, liver or kidney cancer.

J is TRBJ1-2 and V is TRBV9; D is possibly TRBD1 (5 bases). Germline V gene sequence: CDR1 SGDLS, CDR2 YYNGEE. The CDR3 covers 14 residues. The V end lost 4 bases, the J end lost 8 bases, and 18 bases lay between the germline ends. The CDR3 sequence is CASSFVQGPTGYTF. In DNA form, the CDR3 reads TGTGCCAGCAGCTTCGTTCAGGGACCGACCGGCTACACCTTC. Variable domain in full (rest from reference TRBV9 and TRBJ1-2): DSGVTQTPKHLITATGQRVTLRCSPRSGDLSVYWYQQSLDQGLQFLIQYYNGEERAKGNILERFSAQQFPDLHSELNLSSLELGDSALYFCASSFVQGPTGYTFGSGTRLTVV.

The rearrangement uses TRBV5-1 and TRBJ2-7; no definite D call. CDR1 and CDR2 (germline): SGHRS, YFSETQ. This CDR3 is built from 13 residues. V lost 6 bases and J 3 bases, leaving 13 bases between the germline ends. Written as DNA, the CDR3 is TGCGCCAGCAAACGGGCTGAAGGCTACGAGCAGTACTTC. Its protein product is CASKRAEGYEQYF.

The J gene is TRBJ1-5, the V gene TRBV6-1; the D is unclear. The germline V and J ends were trimmed by 4 bases and 7 bases, with 11 bases remaining between them. Germline loops: CDR1 MNHNS, CDR2 SASEGT. This CDR3 contains 13 residues. The CDR3 DNA reads as TGTGCCAGCAGTGCCGACGGGTTGCAGCCCCAGCATTTT. It translates to CASSADGLQPQHF.

The chain links TRBV2 to TRBJ1-1; D call uncertain. Germline V CDR1 and CDR2: SNHLY, FYNNEI. The CDR3 is 17 amino acids. The V end lost 5 bases, the J end lost 3 bases, and 22 bases lay between the germline ends. CDR3 coding DNA: TGTGCCAGCAGTAAGACCTCAGCCAGGCCAGTAGACACTGAAGCTTTCTTT. Protein product: CASSKTSARPVDTEAFF. The whole variable domain, filled in from reference TRBV2 and TRBJ1-1, reads EPEVTQTPSHQVTQMGQEVILRCVPISNHLYFYWYRQILGQKVEFLVSFYNNEISEKSEIFDDQFSVERPDGSNFTLKIRSTKLEDSAMYFCASSKTSARPVDTEAFFGQGTRLTVV.

This sequence joins TRBV27 and TRBJ1-1; 9 bases fit TRBD1. Germline values: CDR1 MNHEY, CDR2 SMNVEV (reference sequence). With 7 bases clipped from V and 6 bases from J, the junction kept 6 bases outside the gene matches. The CDR3 runs 13 residues. This chain's CDR3 is CASTYRTGAEAFF. Written as DNA, the CDR3 is TGTGCCAGCACCTACCGGACAGGGGCTGAAGCTTTCTTT.

The V gene is TRBV6-5, the J gene TRBJ1-3; D remains ambiguous. Per germline, CDR1 MNHEY and CDR2 SVGAGI. The CDR3 covers 13 residues. The V end lost 4 bases, the J end lost 0 bases, and 4 bases lay between the germline ends. CDR3 amino acids: CASSSNSGNTIYF. CDR3 DNA: TGTGCCAGCAGTTCCAACTCTGGAAACACCATATATTTT.

A single count supports this clone. The rearrangement joins TRBV9 to TRBJ2-2; 7 positions match TRBD1. The CDR3 runs 15 residues. Trimming removed 3 bases from V and 5 bases from J; junction bases left unmatched: 7. From germline, CDR1 is SGDLS and CDR2 YYNGEE. The DNA for the CDR3 is TGTGCCAGCAGCGCCGGGACAGTCAGTACCGGGGAGCTGTTTTTT. Translating it yields CASSAGTVSTGELFF.

A few counts support this clone. This sequence joins TRBV18 and TRBJ1-6; no firm D call. V lost 3 bases and J 8 bases, leaving 8 bases between the germline ends. Looked up from germline, CDR1 is KGHSH and CDR2 is LQKENI. CDR3 length: 13 residues. CDR3 amino acids: CASSPGEYSPLHF. The CDR3 coding sequence is TGTGCCAGCTCACCTGGAGAGTATTCACCCCTCCACTTT.

This chain links TRBV27 with TRBJ1-2; D unclear. Germline CDR1 and CDR2: MNHEY and SMNVEV (reference sequence). V was clipped by 11 bases and J by 7 bases, with 20 bases between them. The CDR3 is 13 residues long. CDR3: CASWALTSGGYTF. The CDR3 DNA follows: TGTGCCTCGTGGGCCCTTACCTCGGGTGGCTACACCTTC.

This clone was seen once. V and J are TRBV5-5 and TRBJ1-2, with D tentatively TRBD1 (5 bases). V was clipped by 0 bases and J by 7 bases, with 19 bases between them. CDR1 and CDR2 from the germline V gene are SGHKS and YYEKEE (reference sequence). The CDR3 extends over 16 amino acids. The CDR3 protein is CASSLASWGTGGGYTF. The CDR3 DNA reads as TGTGCCAGCAGCTTGGCATCCTGGGGCACGGGGGGTGGCTACACCTTC.

The genes are TRBV6-1 and TRBJ1-4; no clear D gene. Per germline, CDR1 MNHNS and CDR2 SASEGT. Trimming stripped 1 base from V and 8 bases from J, with 17 bases between. The CDR3 sequence is 16 residues long. CDR3 in amino acids: CASSEVGWGPGEKLFF. Here the CDR3 DNA reads TGTGCCAGCAGTGAAGTCGGTTGGGGTCCAGGAGAAAAACTGTTTTTT.

This chain uses TRBV11-2 with TRBJ1-2, with TRBD1 as a possible D gene (5 bases). The V gene lost 5 bases and the J gene lost 8 bases, with 15 bases spanning the gap. This CDR3 comprises 13 residues. Germline lookup yields CDR1 SGHAT and CDR2 FQNNGV. CDR3 DNA: TGTGCCAGCAGCCCGGATAGGAGGGGAGGCTACACCTTC. The encoded protein is CASSPDRRGGYTF.

This clone has a handful of counts. The chain has TRBV5-8 and TRBJ2-3; TRBD1 agrees at 10 bases. This CDR3 has 16 amino acids. Germline values: CDR1 SGHTS, CDR2 YDEGEE. Germline trimming cut 5 bases from V and 3 bases from J; bases unmatched to any gene: 9. This CDR3 reads CASSPGTGVWTDTQYF. CDR3 DNA: TGTGCCAGCAGTCCTGGGACAGGGGTATGGACAGATACGCAGTATTTT.

This clone appeared a single time. The V call is TRBV2, the J call TRBJ1-3; D gene unclear. CDR1 and CDR2 (germline): SNHLY, FYNNEI. The CDR3 is made up of 14 amino acids. V shed 3 bases and J shed 4 bases, with 10 bases lying between them. Here the CDR3 DNA reads TGTGCCAGCAGTGAGGAGGTTTTGGGAAACACCATATATTTT. It codes for CASSEEVLGNTIYF. Looking up the rest from reference TRBV2 and TRBJ1-3 gives the full variable domain: EPEVTQTPSHQVTQMGQEVILRCVPISNHLYFYWYRQILGQKVEFLVSFYNNEISEKSEIFDDQFSVERPDGSNFTLKIRSTKLEDSAMYFCASSEEVLGNTIYFGEGSWLTVV.

The chain uses TRBV2 and TRBJ1-6, with 7 bases matching TRBD1. From germline, CDR1 is SNHLY and CDR2 FYNNEI. The CDR3 length is 17 residues. V was clipped by 7 bases and J by 5 bases; unmatched bases: 14. As DNA, the CDR3 is TGTGCCAGCAAAACCTCTAATAAACAGGGGAATAATTCACCCCTCCACTTT. Protein: CASKTSNKQGNNSPLHF.

The sample holds a few counts of this clone. The chain recombines TRBV29-1 with TRBJ2-1, with D unclear. V lost 6 bases to trimming and J lost 0 bases, with 15 bases between them. The CDR3 is made up of 15 amino acids. CDR1 SQVTM and CDR2 ANQGSEA come from the germline V gene. The CDR3 sequence is CSVLKDSNSYNEQFF. Written as DNA, the CDR3 is TGCAGCGTCCTAAAAGACTCAAACTCCTACAATGAGCAGTTCTTC.

The V gene is TRBV6-5, the J gene TRBJ1-1, with unresolved D. The CDR3 runs to 15 residues. The ends were cut back, 5 bases at V and 2 bases at J, with 15 bases in the middle. CDR1 is MNHEY and CDR2 is SVGAGI in the germline V gene. The CDR3 DNA follows: TGTGCCAGCAGTCGGACTGGGGTTGGTAACACTGAAGCTTTCTTT. Protein product: CASSRTGVGNTEAFF.

This chain links TRBV19 with TRBJ2-3; TRBD2 agrees at 10 bases. Germline V CDR1 and CDR2: LNHDA, SQIVND (reference sequence). The CDR3 sequence is 15 residues long. Trimming at V came to 6 bases and at J to 2 bases, leaving 5 bases not matched to a gene. The CDR3: CASSELAGLTDTQYF. The CDR3 coding sequence is TGTGCCAGTAGCGAACTAGCGGGACTCACAGATACGCAGTATTTT.

This chain connects TRBV5-5 to TRBJ2-3; TRBD1 or TRBD2 may be the D gene (5 bases each). CDR1 SGHKS and CDR2 YYEKEE come from the germline V gene (reference sequence). Between the trimmed V and J ends, which lost 4 bases and 2 bases, there was a span of 17 bases. This CDR3 is 16 amino acids long. The CDR3 region has the DNA TGTGCCAGCAGCCTGGTGGGGACGGCACTCACAGATACGCAGTATTTT. Protein product: CASSLVGTALTDTQYF.

V is TRBV18 and J is TRBJ1-2; 8 bases agree with TRBD1. The CDR3 contains 15 residues. CDR1 is KGHSH, CDR2 LQKENI, per germline. V shed 3 bases, J shed 4 bases, and the junction held 7 bases outside the gene matches. CDR3 bases: TGTGCCAGCTCACCCCCGACAGGGGTGGGCTATGGCTACACCTTC. Translated: CASSPPTGVGYGYTF.

This clone was detected once. CDR3 region: CATSRHGARQGSTRSGANVLTF. In nucleotides, the CDR3 is TGTGCCACCAGCAGACACGGGGCCCGACAGGGTTCGACCCGCTCTGGGGCCAACGTCCTGACTTTC. The chain employs TRBV15 and TRBJ2-6; the match to TRBD1 covers 7 bases. The junction had 19 bases not matched to a gene; V was cut back by 2 bases and J by 0 bases. Per germline, CDR1 LNHNV and CDR2 YYDKDF (reference sequence). This CDR3 contains 22 residues.

There are a few counts of this clone. The CDR3 sequence: CASRWGSQAFF. CDR3 bases: TGTGCCAGTAGGTGGGGTTCCCAAGCTTTCTTT. The chain employs TRBV19 and TRBJ1-1; D gene ambiguous. The V end lost 6 bases, the J end lost 9 bases, and 11 bases lay between the germline ends. The germline V gene encodes CDR1 LNHDA and CDR2 SQIVND (reference sequence). The CDR3 has 11 residues.

The rearrangement uses TRBV2 and TRBJ1-2; D is unclear. Trimming cost V 4 bases and J 4 bases, with 19 bases left between them. The V gene's germline CDR1 is SNHLY and CDR2 FYNNEI. The CDR3 consists of 16 residues. The CDR3 DNA reads TGTGCCAGCAGTGGGGGAGGCCGGACTTTACCCTATGGCTACACCTTC. Its protein product is CASSGGGRTLPYGYTF.

This clone was found a few times. V is TRBV11-2 and J is TRBJ1-1; a weak D match, TRBD1 (5 bases). The CDR3 is 16 residues long. Germline V gene sequence: CDR1 SGHAT, CDR2 FQNNGV. Trimming took 5 bases from V and 8 from J, leaving 24 bases between them. CDR3 loop: CASSINGGGRATEAFF. The CDR3 DNA follows: TGTGCCAGCAGCATTAATGGGGGGGGACGGGCGACGGAAGCTTTCTTT.

A single count supports this clone. The gene calls are TRBV5-1 and TRBJ1-2; no firm D call. The V end was cut by 5 bases, the J end by 1 base, with 9 bases between. The CDR3 loop spans 13 amino acids. From germline, CDR1 is SGHRS and CDR2 YFSETQ. The CDR3 sequence is CASSLSSNYGYTF. In DNA, the CDR3 is TGCGCCAGCAGTCTGTCCAGTAACTATGGCTACACCTTC.

V is TRBV11-2 and J is TRBJ1-5, with D unresolved. Germline assignment: CDR1 SGHAT and CDR2 FQNNGV. CDR3 length: 13 residues. Between the trimmed V and J ends, which lost 4 bases and 7 bases, there was a span of 11 bases. Here the CDR3 DNA reads TGTGCCAGCAGCTCTACAGTAGAGCAGCCCCAGCATTTT. This sequence encodes CASSSTVEQPQHF. The full variable domain, completed using reference TRBV11-2 and TRBJ1-5, is EAGVAQSPRYKIIEKRQSVAFWCNPISGHATLYWYQQILGQGPKLLIQFQNNGVVDDSQLPKDRFSAERLKGVDSTLKIQPAKLEDSAVYLCASSSTVEQPQHFGDGTRLSIL.

This chain uses TRBV29-1 with TRBJ2-7; 7 bases fit TRBD1. CDR3 size: 13 residues. The J segment lost 0 bases and the V segment lost 4 bases, leaving 3 bases of the junction unmatched. Looked up from germline, CDR1 is SQVTM and CDR2 is ANQGSEA. In nucleotides, the CDR3 is TGCAGCGTTGTTCCAGGGGGCTCCTACGAGCAGTACTTC. Its translation is CSVVPGGSYEQYF.